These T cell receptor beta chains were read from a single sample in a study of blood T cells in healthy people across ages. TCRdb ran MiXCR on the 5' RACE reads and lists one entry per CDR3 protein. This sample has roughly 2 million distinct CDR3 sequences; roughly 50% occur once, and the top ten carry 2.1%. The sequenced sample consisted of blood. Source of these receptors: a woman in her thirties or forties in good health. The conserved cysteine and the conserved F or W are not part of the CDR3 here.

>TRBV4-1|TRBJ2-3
ASSIRRGVRDTQY
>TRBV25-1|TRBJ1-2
ASSEGLQGHGYT
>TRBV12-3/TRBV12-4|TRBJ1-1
ASSDRPPYTEAF
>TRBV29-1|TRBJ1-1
SVETDRGNTEAF
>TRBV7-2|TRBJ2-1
ASSPQSGRTYNEQF
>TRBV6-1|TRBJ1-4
ASSPTQTNRQGSTTNEKLF
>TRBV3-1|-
ASRTGDDEQY
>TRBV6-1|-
ASSEVLRLEQY
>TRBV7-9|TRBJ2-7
ASSFRGRDRDEQY
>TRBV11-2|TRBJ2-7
ASSLGFSREQY
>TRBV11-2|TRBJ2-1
ASSFESGVREQF
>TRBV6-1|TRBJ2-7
ASSQAQGAGDYEQY
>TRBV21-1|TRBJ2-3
ASSKLLSKVTQY
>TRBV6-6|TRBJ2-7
ACGPSYEQY
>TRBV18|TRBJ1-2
ASSPPTLGQLYGYT
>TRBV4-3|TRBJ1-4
ASSPGRLNEKLF
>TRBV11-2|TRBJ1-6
ASSLGGSTGADNSPLH
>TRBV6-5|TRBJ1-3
ASVEGGLSGNTIY